The 28 T cell receptor beta chains presented below share a single source sample, sequenced in a study of blood T cell repertoires in COVID-19. Sequenced by immunoSEQ multiplex PCR; TCRdb stores in-frame clones only, minus some. Here the sample spans about 160,000 clones, about 90% being singletons. The sequenced material came from peripheral blood. The receptors were gathered from a woman between 70 and 85 years old with acute or convalescent COVID-19.

The chain recombines TRBV6-1 with TRBJ1-6; D unclear. Per germline, CDR1 MNHNS and CDR2 SASEGT. Trimming left V 1 base short and J 0 bases short, with 13 bases between. The CDR3 loop spans 18 amino acids. The CDR3 here is CASSEEQSYSSYNSPLHF. In DNA, the CDR3 is TGTGCCAGCAGTGAAGAACAGAGCTATAGCTCCTATAATTCACCCCTCCACTTT.

The chain links TRBV7-6 to TRBJ1-3; the match to TRBD1 covers 7 bases. CDR3 length equals 16 residues. Germline CDR1 is SGHVS and CDR2 is FNYEAQ. V gave up 4 bases and J gave up 4 bases; unmatched junction bases: 10. CDR3 in amino acids: CASSSSTGAEGNTIYF. CDR3 nucleotide sequence: TGTGCCAGCAGCTCCAGCACAGGGGCGGAAGGAAACACCATATATTTT.

This clone occurred once. The chain is built from TRBV28 and TRBJ2-7, with D possibly matching TRBD1 (5 bases). This CDR3 has 12 amino acids. Trimming left V 6 bases short and J 2 bases short, with 8 bases between. Germline loops: CDR1 MDHEN, CDR2 SYDVKM. This CDR3 reads CASSHRPYEQYF. The CDR3, as DNA: TGTGCCAGCAGCCACAGGCCCTACGAGCAGTACTTC.

The chain employs TRBV19 and TRBJ1-4; perhaps TRBD1 as D (6 bases). The CDR3 consists of 15 residues. CDR1 and CDR2 from the germline V gene are LNHDA and SQIVND (reference sequence). The V and J ends lost 8 bases and 5 bases respectively, with 18 bases between them. In DNA, the CDR3 is TGTGCCAGTCTACAGGGAGCCAAAAGGAATGAAAAACTGTTTTTT. It yields the protein CASLQGAKRNEKLFF.

The gene calls are TRBV9 and TRBJ2-1, with D possibly TRBD1 on 6 matching bases. Trimming left V 0 bases short and J 4 bases short, with 14 bases between. Germline assignment: CDR1 SGDLS and CDR2 YYNGEE. The CDR3 has 16 amino acids. The CDR3 is CASSVDAGDTYNEQFF. The CDR3 nucleotides are TGTGCCAGCAGCGTAGACGCCGGGGACACTTACAATGAGCAGTTCTTC.

Only a few counts were recorded for this clone. The V gene is TRBV19, the J gene TRBJ1-5; D is undetermined. V dropped 7 bases and J dropped 1 base, with 11 bases sitting between them. This CDR3 spans 14 amino acids. In germline, CDR1 is LNHDA, CDR2 SQIVND (reference sequence). CDR3 sequence: CASTPSVSNQPQHF. The CDR3 nucleotides are TGTGCCAGTACCCCGAGTGTCAGCAATCAGCCCCAGCATTTT.

V usage is TRBV5-6 and J usage is TRBJ2-6, with D hard to call. CDR1 is SGHDT, CDR2 YYEEEE, per germline. Trimming left V 4 bases short and J 0 bases short, with 8 bases between. The CDR3 spans 15 residues. CDR3 region: CASSAVSSGANVLTF. The CDR3 DNA follows: TGTGCCAGCAGCGCCGTGAGCTCTGGGGCCAACGTCCTGACTTTC. The full variable domain, rest sourced from reference TRBV5-6 and TRBJ2-6, is DAGVTQSPTHLIKTRGQQVTLRCSPKSGHDTVSWYQQALGQGPQFIFQYYEEEERQRGNFPDRFSGHQFPNYSSELNVNALLLGDSALYLCASSAVSSGANVLTFGAGSRLTVL.

This rearrangement joins TRBV7-3 to TRBJ1-2; tentatively, D is TRBD1 (5 bases). Per germline, CDR1 SGHTA and CDR2 FQGTGA. The CDR3 has 13 residues. Trimming took off 2 bases at V and 3 bases at J, with 7 bases between the two ends. CDR3 nucleotide sequence: TGTGCCAGCAGCTTAGGCAGGGACTATGGCTACACCTTC. Translation: CASSLGRDYGYTF. The whole variable domain, remainder taken from reference TRBV7-3 and TRBJ1-2, is GAGVSQTPSNKVTEKGKYVELRCDPISGHTALYWYRQSLGQGPEFLIYFQGTGAADDSGLPNDRFFAVRPEGSVSTLKIQRTERGDSAVYLCASSLGRDYGYTFGSGTRLTVV.

The CDR3 coding sequence is TGTGCCAGCAGTTACTCGCACAGCTCCTACGAGCAGTACTTC. Translating it yields CASSYSHSSYEQYF. The rearrangement links TRBV6-5 to TRBJ2-7; no clear D. V lost 0 bases and J 0 bases, leaving 6 bases between the germline ends. CDR1 and CDR2 (germline): MNHEY, SVGAGI. The CDR3 consists of 14 residues.

J is TRBJ1-6 and V is TRBV19; 9 positions match TRBD1. This CDR3 is 15 amino acids long. Germline assignment: CDR1 LNHDA and CDR2 SQIVND (reference sequence). V dropped 3 bases and J dropped 4; count of bases not matched to a gene: 1. CDR3 in amino acids: CASSMGTGYNSPLHF. For the CDR3, the DNA is TGTGCCAGTAGTATGGGGACAGGGTATAATTCACCCCTCCACTTT.

The rearrangement links TRBV7-9 to TRBJ1-5; weak D call: TRBD1 (5 bases). CDR3 length: 14 amino acids. V shed 3 bases and J shed 3 bases, with 9 bases lying between them. Germline CDR1 SEHNR, CDR2 FQNEAQ (reference sequence). CDR3 nucleotides: TGTGCCAGCAGCTTGGGAGGGGCCAATCAGCCCCAGCATTTT. Translation gives CASSLGGANQPQHF.

This chain joins TRBV3-1 (or the pseudogene TRBV3-2) and TRBJ1-2, with D uncertain. CDR1 and CDR2 (germline): LGHDT, YNNKEL (reference sequence). The V end was cut by 1 base, the J end by 4 bases, with 13 bases between. The CDR3 has 15 amino acids. The CDR3 region is CASSQGVTTGYGYTF. The CDR3 DNA reads TGTGCCAGCAGCCAAGGGGTGACGACGGGCTATGGCTACACCTTC.

V gene TRBV24-1 combines with J gene TRBJ2-2; tentatively, D is TRBD2 (5 bases). From germline, CDR1 is KGHDR and CDR2 SFDVKD. Trimming stripped 6 bases from V and 1 base from J, with 11 bases between. The CDR3 spans 15 residues. In nucleotides, the CDR3 is TGTGCCACCAGTCCCACGGGGATGAACACCGGGGAGCTGTTTTTT. Its translation is CATSPTGMNTGELFF.

The V gene is TRBV12-5, the J gene TRBJ2-2; tentatively, D is TRBD1 (6 bases). The CDR3 runs to 15 residues. Germline V gene data show CDR1 as LGHNT and CDR2 as FRNRAP. The V and J ends lost 5 bases and 5 bases respectively, with 15 bases between them. CDR3 sequence (DNA): TGTGCTAGTGGTCTCAATGCGCAGGGGACCGGGGAGCTGTTTTTT. Its translation: CASGLNAQGTGELFF.

The rearrangement uses TRBV7-2 and TRBJ1-4; D is unresolved. The CDR3 spans 13 residues. V lost 3 bases, J lost 6 bases, and 8 bases lay in between. The germline gives CDR1 SGHTA, CDR2 FQGNSA. CDR3 DNA sequence: TGTGCCAGCAGCTTGAGGGTGTATGAAAAACTGTTTTTT. It is translated as CASSLRVYEKLFF.

The rearrangement links TRBV27 to TRBJ2-2; the match to TRBD2 covers 10 bases. V trimming: 5 bases; J trimming: 5 bases; junction bases outside the gene matches: 5. CDR3 length: 15 residues. Per germline, CDR1 MNHEY and CDR2 SMNVEV (reference sequence). CDR3 coding DNA: TGTGCCAGCAGTCGGGAGGGACTAGCGACCGGGGAGCTGTTTTTT. Its protein is CASSREGLATGELFF.

This clone has only one observation. The rearrangement uses TRBV24-1 and TRBJ1-4, with a tentative D call TRBD1 (6 bases). The germline V gene encodes CDR1 KGHDR and CDR2 SFDVKD. V gave up 2 bases and J gave up 8 bases, with 11 bases separating them. The CDR3 spans 14 residues. As DNA, the CDR3 is TGTGCCACCAGTGATTCCGGGACACCCGAAAAACTGTTTTTT. Encoded protein: CATSDSGTPEKLFF.

The genes are TRBV15 and TRBJ1-5; no firm D call. CDR1 is LNHNV, CDR2 YYDKDF, per germline (reference sequence). The CDR3 length is 12 residues. V lost 0 bases, J lost 7 bases, and 4 bases lay in between. CDR3 residues: CATSRDFQPQHF. As DNA, the CDR3 is TGTGCCACCAGCAGAGACTTCCAGCCCCAGCATTTT.

The CDR3 sequence: CASSPHDRGRNYGYTF. The CDR3 region has the DNA TGTGCCAGTAGTCCACATGACAGGGGACGAAACTATGGCTACACCTTC. The genes are TRBV19 and TRBJ1-2; TRBD1 matches at 8 bases. The length of the CDR3 is 16 residues. The germline V gene encodes CDR1 LNHDA and CDR2 SQIVND (reference sequence). J was trimmed by 2 bases and V by 5 bases; bases with no gene match: 10.

This chain joins TRBV7-9 and TRBJ1-2; 11 bases map to TRBD1. V lost 4 bases, J lost 7 bases, and 5 bases stayed unmatched. Per germline, CDR1 SEHNR and CDR2 FQNEAQ (reference sequence). This CDR3 has 14 amino acids. CDR3 residues: CASSSWTGGFGYTF. The CDR3 region has the DNA TGTGCCAGCAGCTCCTGGACAGGGGGCTTTGGCTACACCTTC.

The chain has TRBV6-1 and TRBJ2-1; 7 bases line up with TRBD1. The CDR3 runs to 16 residues. V lost 4 bases to trimming and J lost 12 bases; unmatched junction nucleotides: 18. The germline CDR1 and CDR2 sequences are MNHNS and SASEGT. As DNA, the CDR3 is TGTGCCAGCAGTGCTACCCTCGGGACAGCGATTCGGGGGCAGTTCTTC. Encoded protein: CASSATLGTAIRGQFF.

The gene calls are TRBV28 and TRBJ2-1, with D tentatively TRBD2 (6 bases). Trimming cost V 5 bases and J 5 bases, with 19 bases left between them. CDR3 size: 16 residues. From germline, CDR1 is MDHEN and CDR2 SYDVKM. CDR3 in amino acids: CASSKGAGLPDNEQFF. CDR3 in DNA: TGTGCCAGCAGTAAGGGAGCGGGCCTTCCAGACAATGAGCAGTTCTTC.

The CDR3: CASSPASSGRPSYNEQFF. CDR3 nucleotides: TGTGCCAGCAGTCCCGCGTCTAGCGGGAGGCCCTCCTACAATGAGCAGTTCTTC. The rearrangement uses TRBV6-2 or TRBV6-3 and TRBJ2-1, with 11 nucleotides matching TRBD2. The CDR3 runs to 18 residues. The ends lost 5 bases at V and 0 bases at J; junction bases unmatched: 9. Looked up from germline, CDR1 is MNHEY and CDR2 is SVGEGT.

The V gene is TRBV9, the J gene TRBJ2-3; 7 bases agree with TRBD2. Looked up from germline, CDR1 is SGDLS and CDR2 is YYNGEE. V lost 6 bases, J lost 2 bases, and 9 bases stayed unmatched. The CDR3 contains 15 residues. CDR3 region: CASTLTSANTDTQYF. As DNA, the CDR3 is TGTGCCAGCACCCTTACTAGCGCGAACACAGATACGCAGTATTTT.

The J gene is TRBJ2-1, the V gene TRBV7-8; TRBD1 is a possible D gene (5 bases). The germline V and J ends were trimmed by 5 bases and 2 bases, with 13 bases remaining between them. CDR3 length: 15 residues. CDR1 and CDR2 from the germline V gene are SGHVS and FQNEAQ. This chain's CDR3 is CASSAQGIPYNEQFF. Here the CDR3 DNA reads TGTGCCAGCAGCGCCCAGGGAATCCCCTACAATGAGCAGTTCTTC.

Of note for this clone: Other DNA sequences in the sample encode the same CDR3. The V and J genes are TRBV15 and TRBJ1-1; the D gene is possibly TRBD1 (5 bases). Trimming stripped 1 base from V and 1 base from J, with 10 bases between. This CDR3 is 15 amino acids long. Germline values: CDR1 LNHNV, CDR2 YYDKDF (reference sequence). The CDR3 loop is CATSRVGGGNTEAFF. In DNA, the CDR3 is TGTGCCACCAGCAGAGTCGGCGGGGGGAACACTGAAGCTTTCTTT.

The chain recombines TRBV18 with TRBJ2-2, with 11 bases fitting TRBD2. The CDR3 contains 17 residues. The J segment lost 4 bases and the V segment lost 4 bases, leaving 8 bases of the junction unmatched. Germline V gives CDR1 KGHSH, CDR2 LQKENI. Here the CDR3 reads CASSQGTSGTGTGELFF. CDR3 coding DNA: TGTGCCAGCTCACAAGGGACTAGCGGAACCGGCACCGGGGAGCTGTTTTTT.

This sequence joins TRBV10-3 and TRBJ2-3, with 9 bases fitting TRBD1. There are 18 residues in the CDR3. V shed 3 bases, J shed 3 bases, and the junction held 13 bases outside the gene matches. The germline CDR1 and CDR2 sequences are ENHRY and SYGVKD. The CDR3 loop reads CAISDRTGQGRETDTQYF. The CDR3 nucleotides read TGTGCCATCAGTGATCGGACGGGACAGGGTCGGGAGACAGATACGCAGTATTTT.